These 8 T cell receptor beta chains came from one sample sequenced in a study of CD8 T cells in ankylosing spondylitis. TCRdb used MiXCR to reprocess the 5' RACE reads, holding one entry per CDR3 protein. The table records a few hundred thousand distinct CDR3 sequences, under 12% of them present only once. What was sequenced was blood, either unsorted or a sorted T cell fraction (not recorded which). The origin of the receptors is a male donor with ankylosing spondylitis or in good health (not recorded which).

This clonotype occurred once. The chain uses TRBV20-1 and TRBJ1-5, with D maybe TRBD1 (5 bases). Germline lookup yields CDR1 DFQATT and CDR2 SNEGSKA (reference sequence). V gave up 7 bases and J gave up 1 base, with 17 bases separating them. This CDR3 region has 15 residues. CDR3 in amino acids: CSGLRTGLSNQPQHF. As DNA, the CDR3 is TGCAGTGGGTTACGAACGGGACTGAGCAATCAGCCCCAGCATTTT.

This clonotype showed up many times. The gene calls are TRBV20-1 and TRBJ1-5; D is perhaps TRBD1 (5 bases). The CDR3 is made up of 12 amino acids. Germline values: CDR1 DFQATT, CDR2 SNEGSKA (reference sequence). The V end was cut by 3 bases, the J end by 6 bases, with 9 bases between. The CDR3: CSASRAGQPQHF. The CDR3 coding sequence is TGCAGTGCTAGCAGGGCAGGTCAGCCCCAGCATTTT.

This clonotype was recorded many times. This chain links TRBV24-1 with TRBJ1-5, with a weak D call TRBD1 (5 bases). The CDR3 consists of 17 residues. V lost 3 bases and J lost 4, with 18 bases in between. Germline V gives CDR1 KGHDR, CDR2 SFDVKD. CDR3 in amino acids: CATSDAKGKGLNQPQHF. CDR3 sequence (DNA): TGTGCCACCAGTGATGCGAAGGGGAAAGGGCTTAATCAGCCCCAGCATTTT.

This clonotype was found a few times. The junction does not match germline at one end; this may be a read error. The CDR3 bases are TGTGCCAGCAGCGTTACTGCCGGGAGCTCTTTTTACTTC. Amino acid sequence: CASSVTAGSSFYF. The chain joins TRBV5-6 to TRBJ1-2, with D unclear. The V gene's germline CDR1 is SGHDT and CDR2 YYEEEE. This CDR3 has 13 residues.

The CDR3, as DNA: TGCGCCAGCAGCCCCCTAGGACAGGGGAATACAGCGAATACGCAGTATTTT. Translated, it gives CASSPLGQGNTANTQYF. This rearrangement joins TRBV5-1 to TRBJ2-3; 9 bases are shared with TRBD1. V was pared by 4 bases and J by 7 bases, with 16 bases of the junction left unmatched. Germline V lookup: CDR1 SGHRS, CDR2 YFSETQ. The CDR3 is 17 residues long. The full variable domain, in which reference TRBV5-1 and TRBJ2-3 provide the parts outside the CDR3, is KAGVTQTPRYLIKTRGQQVTLSCSPISGHRSVSWYQQTPGQGLQFLFEYFSETQRNKGNFPGRFSGRQFSNSRSEMNVSTLELGDSALYLCASSPLGQGNTANTQYFGPGTRLTVL.

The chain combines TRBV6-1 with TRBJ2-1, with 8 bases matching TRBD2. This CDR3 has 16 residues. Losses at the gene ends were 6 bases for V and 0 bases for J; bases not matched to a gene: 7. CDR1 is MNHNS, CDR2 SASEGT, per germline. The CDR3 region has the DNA TGTGCCAGCAGCACCTCGGCGGGGGGCTCCTACAATGAGCAGTTCTTC. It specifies CASSTSAGGSYNEQFF.

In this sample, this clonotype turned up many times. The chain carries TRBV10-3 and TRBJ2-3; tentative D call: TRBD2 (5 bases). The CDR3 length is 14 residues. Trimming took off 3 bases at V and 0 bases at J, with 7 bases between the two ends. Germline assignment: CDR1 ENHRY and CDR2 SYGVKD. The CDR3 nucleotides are TGTGCCATCAGTGACGGCGGGAGCACAGATACGCAGTATTTT. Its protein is CAISDGGSTDTQYF.

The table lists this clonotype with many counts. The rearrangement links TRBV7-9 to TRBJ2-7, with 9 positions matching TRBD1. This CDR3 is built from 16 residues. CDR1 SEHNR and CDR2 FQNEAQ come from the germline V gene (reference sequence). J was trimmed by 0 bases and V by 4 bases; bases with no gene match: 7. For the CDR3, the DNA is TGTGCCAGCAGCTCACCGGACAGGGGCATCTCCTACGAGCAGTACTTC. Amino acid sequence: CASSSPDRGISYEQYF.